A single sample is the source of the 21 T cell receptor beta chains below, sequenced in a study of cytomegalovirus exposure and HLA in healthy donors. Amplification used 60 Vbeta primers and 13 Jbeta primers. Only in-frame clones appear in the TCRdb table, and some are missing; sequencing was by immunoSEQ multiplex PCR. Recorded for this sample: roughly 120,000 clones. Sequencing used PBMCs. These receptors all stem from a young man in good health and CMV-seronegative.

This sequence joins TRBV7-2 and TRBJ1-5; perhaps TRBD1 as D (6 bases). The CDR3 is made up of 15 amino acids. The V end lost 3 bases, the J end lost 6 bases, and 15 bases lay between the germline ends. Germline V gives CDR1 SGHTA, CDR2 FQGNSA. CDR3 protein: CASSLSGGRGQPQHF. In nucleotides, the CDR3 is TGTGCCAGCAGCTTGAGCGGGGGGCGGGGTCAGCCCCAGCATTTT.

The chain recombines TRBV19 with TRBJ1-1; 7 bases map to TRBD1. V gave up 3 bases and J gave up 5 bases; unmatched junction bases: 6. Germline V gene lookup returns CDR1 LNHDA and CDR2 SQIVND (reference sequence). This CDR3 is 14 amino acids long. CDR3 nucleotide sequence: TGTGCCAGTAGTATTTTGCCAGGGGGGACTGAAGCTTTCTTT. Amino acids: CASSILPGGTEAFF.

V is TRBV7-9 and J is TRBJ1-6; TRBD1 agrees at 8 bases. Germline lookup yields CDR1 SEHNR and CDR2 FQNEAQ (reference sequence). Trimming removed 5 bases from V and 0 bases from J; junction bases left unmatched: 3. The CDR3 extends over 16 amino acids. DNA of the CDR3: TGTGCCAGCAGCAGACAGGGGAGCTCCTATAATTCACCCCTCCACTTT. Its translation is CASSRQGSSYNSPLHF.

The V gene is TRBV9, the J gene TRBJ2-7; tentatively, D is TRBD2 (6 bases). The CDR3 covers 15 residues. Germline CDR1 SGDLS, CDR2 YYNGEE. Trimming stripped 0 bases from V and 4 bases from J, with 14 bases between. DNA for the CDR3: TGTGCCAGCAGCGTAGGGACTACCCGGGGGTACGAGCAGTACTTC. Residues: CASSVGTTRGYEQYF.

The genes are TRBV6-5 and TRBJ2-7; 7 nucleotides line up with TRBD2. There are 11 residues in the CDR3. CDR1 and CDR2 (germline): MNHEY, SVGAGI. After removal of 6 bases from V and 4 bases from J, the junction contained 0 bases not matched to a gene. The CDR3 protein is CASRGGYEQYF. Here the CDR3 DNA reads TGTGCCAGCAGGGGGGGGTACGAGCAGTACTTC.

The rearrangement links TRBV18 to TRBJ1-1; weak D call: TRBD1 (5 bases). Germline V gene sequence: CDR1 KGHSH, CDR2 LQKENI. Deletions cut 3 bases from V and 0 bases from J, with 8 bases between. This CDR3 spans 14 amino acids. CDR3 nucleotides: TGTGCCAGCTCACCGTTCAGGGTGAACACTGAAGCTTTCTTT. Translating gives CASSPFRVNTEAFF.

The chain carries TRBV5-1 and TRBJ1-3, with D possibly TRBD1 on 5 matching bases. Deletions cut 0 bases from V and 2 bases from J, with 12 bases between. This CDR3 region has 16 residues. CDR1 is SGHRS and CDR2 is YFSETQ in the germline V gene. The CDR3 nucleotides read TGCGCCAGCAGCTTGGCCACCGGGGGGGCTGGAAACACCATATATTTT. It specifies CASSLATGGAGNTIYF.

The V gene is TRBV19, the J gene TRBJ1-2; D unclear. CDR1 is LNHDA and CDR2 is SQIVND in the germline V gene (reference sequence). V was cut by 8 bases and J by 0 bases, with 10 bases left in between. This CDR3 comprises 13 residues. CDR3 sequence reads: CASCRRANYGYTF. The CDR3 DNA reads TGTGCCAGTTGCCGTCGGGCTAACTATGGCTACACCTTC. The entire variable domain, with the rest obtained from reference TRBV19 and TRBJ1-2, is as follows: DGGITQSPKYLFRKEGQNVTLSCEQNLNHDAMYWYRQDPGQGLRLIYYSQIVNDFQKGDIAEGYSVSREKKESFPLTVTSAQKNPTAFYLCASCRRANYGYTFGSGTRLTVV.

The chain links TRBV18 to TRBJ2-2; the D is unclear. The CDR3 contains 15 residues. The germline V and J ends were trimmed by 3 bases and 4 bases, with 12 bases remaining between them. The V gene's germline CDR1 is KGHSH and CDR2 LQKENI. Written as DNA, the CDR3 is TGTGCCAGCTCACCCCCTCCCAGAATCACCGGGGAGCTGTTTTTT. It yields the protein CASSPPPRITGELFF.

The chain uses TRBV6-1 and TRBJ2-7, with TRBD2 matching over 11 bases. Germline CDR1 MNHNS, CDR2 SASEGT. This CDR3 is built from 18 residues. With V trimmed by 1 base and J by 0 bases, 8 bases remained unmatched. This CDR3 reads CASSEGVTSGTSSYEQYF. The CDR3 DNA sequence: TGTGCCAGCAGTGAAGGAGTGACTAGCGGGACGAGCTCCTACGAGCAGTACTTC.

V is TRBV27 and J is TRBJ2-2, with 10 bases lining up with TRBD2. The CDR3 sequence is 17 residues long. The germline CDR1 and CDR2 sequences are MNHEY and SMNVEV (reference sequence). V lost 0 bases and J lost 7; bases outside the gene matches: 8. CDR3 nucleotides: TGTGCCAGCAGTTTATCGCCCCTAGCGGGAGTGGTCGGGGAGCTGTTTTTT. The encoded protein is CASSLSPLAGVVGELFF.

Note on this clone: Other DNA sequences within the sample encode an identical CDR3. CDR3: CASSPGGNTEAFF. CDR3 bases: TGTGCCAGCAGCCCAGGAGGGAACACTGAAGCTTTCTTT. The chain carries TRBV5-6 and TRBJ1-1; D gene uncertain. From germline, CDR1 is SGHDT and CDR2 YYEEEE. Trimming cost V 4 bases and J 1 base, with 8 bases left between them. CDR3 length equals 13 residues.

The rearrangement uses TRBV5-1 and TRBJ2-7; 11 nucleotides match TRBD2. The germline gives CDR1 SGHRS, CDR2 YFSETQ. Losses at the gene ends were 7 bases for V and 2 bases for J; bases not matched to a gene: 8. CDR3 size: 15 residues. Written as DNA, the CDR3 is TGCGCCAGCTTCACCGGGACTAGCGGCGCCTACGAGCAGTACTTC. This encodes CASFTGTSGAYEQYF.

This chain links TRBV10-3 with TRBJ2-7; D is ambiguous. The germline V gene encodes CDR1 ENHRY and CDR2 SYGVKD. The V and J ends lost 1 base and 0 bases respectively, with 10 bases between them. The CDR3 loop spans 15 amino acids. The DNA for the CDR3 is TGTGCCATCAGTGAGTGGAGCCCTAGCTCCTACGAGCAGTACTTC. The encoded protein is CAISEWSPSSYEQYF.

This chain joins TRBV19 and TRBJ2-5, with TRBD1 matching over 8 bases. CDR3 size: 13 residues. The V gene end was trimmed by 4 bases and the J gene end by 3 bases; junction bases not matched to a gene: 1. Germline CDR1 is LNHDA and CDR2 is SQIVND (reference sequence). In nucleotides, the CDR3 is TGTGCCAGTAGTACGGACAGGGAAGAGACCCAGTACTTC. As protein: CASSTDREETQYF. Together with reference TRBV19 and TRBJ2-5, the CDR3 gives the full variable domain: DGGITQSPKYLFRKEGQNVTLSCEQNLNHDAMYWYRQDPGQGLRLIYYSQIVNDFQKGDIAEGYSVSREKKESFPLTVTSAQKNPTAFYLCASSTDREETQYFGPGTRLLVL.

Turning to this clone: At the DNA level, this CDR3 is encoded by other sequences in the same sample as well. The chain recombines TRBV5-1 with TRBJ2-5; TRBD1 aligns across 9 bases. V dropped 0 bases and J dropped 3; count of bases not matched to a gene: 0. CDR3 size: 14 residues. Germline CDR1 is SGHRS and CDR2 is YFSETQ. The chain's CDR3 is CASSLGTGEETQYF. In nucleotides, the CDR3 is TGCGCCAGCAGCTTGGGGACAGGGGAAGAGACCCAGTACTTC.

The V call is TRBV28, the J call TRBJ2-1; perhaps TRBD2 as D (5 bases). Trimming stripped 10 bases from V and 0 bases from J, with 19 bases between. This CDR3 spans 16 amino acids. Germline V gene data show CDR1 as MDHEN and CDR2 as SYDVKM. This CDR3 is CATLTDYPGSYNEQFF. The CDR3 bases are TGTGCCACCCTGACTGACTACCCGGGCTCCTACAATGAGCAGTTCTTC.

The rearrangement links TRBV7-6 to TRBJ2-3, with D unresolved. Germline V gives CDR1 SGHVS, CDR2 FNYEAQ. Trimming took off 5 bases at V and 4 bases at J, with 16 bases between the two ends. The CDR3 covers 15 residues. Here the CDR3 reads CASSPRIFVADTQYF. CDR3 sequence (DNA): TGTGCCAGCAGCCCGCGGATCTTTGTGGCAGATACGCAGTATTTT.

The chain has TRBV6-5 and TRBJ1-5, with D maybe TRBD1 (6 bases). Germline-derived CDR1 and CDR2 are MNHEY and SVGAGI. This CDR3 is built from 13 residues. Trimming left V 8 bases short and J 7 bases short, with 15 bases between. The CDR3 DNA reads TGTGCCAGCTGGGGAGGGGGGTCCCAGCCCCAGCATTTT. The encoded protein is CASWGGGSQPQHF.

The chain uses TRBV30 and TRBJ1-2, with TRBD1 as a possible D gene (6 bases). The germline V gene encodes CDR1 GTSNPN and CDR2 SVGIG (reference sequence). The length of the CDR3 is 14 residues. Between the trimmed V and J ends, which lost 4 bases and 6 bases, there was a span of 18 bases. In DNA form, the CDR3 reads TGTGCCTGGATCGGGACACGGCCTACAGATGGCTACACCTTC. Its translation is CAWIGTRPTDGYTF.

The chain combines TRBV5-1 with TRBJ1-4, with 7 bases lining up with TRBD1. Germline values: CDR1 SGHRS, CDR2 YFSETQ. The CDR3 consists of 16 residues. V lost 2 bases to trimming and J lost 8 bases; unmatched junction nucleotides: 12. The CDR3 is CASSFGPTGPIEKLFF. Here the CDR3 DNA reads TGCGCCAGCAGCTTTGGCCCGACAGGGCCCATCGAAAAACTGTTTTTT.